This T cell receptor (beta chain) was recorded in a study of cytomegalovirus exposure and HLA in healthy donors. This CDR3 spans 14 amino acids. The ends lost 2 bases at V and 7 bases at J; junction bases unmatched: 5. Per germline, CDR1 SGHVS and CDR2 FNYEAQ. The primer mix had 60 Vbeta and 13 Jbeta primers. Generated by immunoSEQ multiplex PCR, the TCRdb table keeps only in-frame clones and is missing some. The repertoire has 150,000 to 250,000 clones, almost 85% of them found once; the top ten carry 2.3%. The chain recombines TRBV7-6 with TRBJ2-1; 7 bases are shared with TRBD2. This clonotype was obtained from a woman between 45 and 60 years old in good health and CMV-seronegative. The specimen sequenced was PBMCs. CDR3 coding DNA: TGTGCCAGCAGCTTAAACCACGGGGGGAATGAGCAGTTCTTC. It specifies CASSLNHGGNEQFF.